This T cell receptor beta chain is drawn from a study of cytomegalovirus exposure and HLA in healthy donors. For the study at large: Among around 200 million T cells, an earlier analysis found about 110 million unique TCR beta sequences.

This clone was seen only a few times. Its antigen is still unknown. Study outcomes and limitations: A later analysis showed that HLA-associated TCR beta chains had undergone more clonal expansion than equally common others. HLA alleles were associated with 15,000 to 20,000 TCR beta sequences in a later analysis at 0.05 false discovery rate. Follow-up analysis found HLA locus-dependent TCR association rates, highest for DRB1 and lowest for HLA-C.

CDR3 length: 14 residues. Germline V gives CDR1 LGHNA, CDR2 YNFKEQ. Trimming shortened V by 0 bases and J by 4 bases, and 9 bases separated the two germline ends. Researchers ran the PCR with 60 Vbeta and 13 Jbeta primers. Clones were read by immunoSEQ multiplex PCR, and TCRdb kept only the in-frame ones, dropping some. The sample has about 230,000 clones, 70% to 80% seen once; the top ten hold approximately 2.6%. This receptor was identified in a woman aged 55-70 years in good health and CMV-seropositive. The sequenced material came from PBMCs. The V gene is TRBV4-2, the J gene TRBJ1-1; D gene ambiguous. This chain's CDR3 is CASSQEARGTEAFF. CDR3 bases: TGTGCCAGCAGCCAAGAGGCCCGGGGCACTGAAGCTTTCTTT.